This T cell receptor (beta chain) was found in a study of cytotoxic CD8 clonotypes in ibrutinib-treated CLL. Turning to the study itself: Per sample, productive templates averaged roughly 230,000 and productive rearrangements averaged approximately 87,000.

Profiled with immunoSEQ multiplex PCR; TCRdb holds only in-frame clones, not every one. The sample lists some 130,000 clones, approximately 90% occurring once. This CDR3 comprises 15 residues. CDR1 and CDR2 from the germline V gene are SGHDN and FVKESK. The ends were cut back, 4 bases at V and 0 bases at J, with 10 bases in the middle. The chain combines TRBV14 with TRBJ1-3, with D perhaps TRBD1 (5 bases). The receptor's source is a human donor with chronic lymphocytic leukemia. Source: PBMCs, taken after 12 months of ibrutinib treatment. This CDR3 reads CASSPDGTSGNTIYF. CDR3 in DNA: TGTGCCAGCAGCCCTGACGGGACCTCTGGAAACACCATATATTTT.